Here is one T cell receptor beta chain with its context. J gave up 9 bases and V 5 bases, and 4 bases lay outside the gene matches. The CDR3 covers 11 residues. The data are from a study of blood T cell repertoires in COVID-19. Study-wide context: Collection of acute and convalescent COVID-19 samples took place in the United States, Italy and Spain. PBMCs, B-cell-depleted T cells, or T cells were the source of the cDNA or gDNA that made up the material.

In the original workflow: Cell counts per sample came from amplifying reference gene primers. The method was immunoSEQ multiplex PCR; TCRdb's version includes in-frame clones alone and lacks a portion of them. The V and J calls and clone size are taken from that table; D and trimming were inferred from the DNA. The sample contains about 250,000 clones, around 86% of which appear only once. This chain links TRBV12-3 or TRBV12-4 with TRBJ2-7, with 7 bases aligning to TRBD1. This TCR came from a woman aged 25 to 39 with active or convalescent COVID-19. The sequenced material came from peripheral blood. CDR3 residues: CASSPDRAQYF. CDR3 DNA: TGTGCCAGCAGTCCTGACAGGGCGCAGTACTTC.